The clone carrying this T cell receptor beta chain is large by share. Live CD3+CD8+TCRalphabeta+ cells were sorted into four subsets by PD-1 and/or TIGIT. This sample was included in a study of circulating CD8 cells and anti-PD-1 response in melanoma. The QIAseq Immune Repertoire TCR panel built the libraries from approximately 15 ng of total RNA. TCRdb fed the reads into MiXCR, producing one record per CDR3 protein. The sample records around 400 distinct CDR3 sequences, roughly 5.8% being singletons. The clonotype comes from a human donor with melanoma. The material sequenced was CD8+ T cells from PBMCs, taken at baseline or after one month of anti-PD-1 therapy (not recorded which).

In DNA form, the CDR3 reads TGTGCCAGCAGCCCCATCCGGATGAACACTGAAGCTTTCTTT. Translation gives CASSPIRMNTEAFF. J is TRBJ1-1 and V is TRBV28; D not resolved. Per the germline V gene, CDR1 is MDHEN and CDR2 is SYDVKM. Trimming left V 6 bases short and J 0 bases short, with 11 bases between. The CDR3 covers 14 residues.